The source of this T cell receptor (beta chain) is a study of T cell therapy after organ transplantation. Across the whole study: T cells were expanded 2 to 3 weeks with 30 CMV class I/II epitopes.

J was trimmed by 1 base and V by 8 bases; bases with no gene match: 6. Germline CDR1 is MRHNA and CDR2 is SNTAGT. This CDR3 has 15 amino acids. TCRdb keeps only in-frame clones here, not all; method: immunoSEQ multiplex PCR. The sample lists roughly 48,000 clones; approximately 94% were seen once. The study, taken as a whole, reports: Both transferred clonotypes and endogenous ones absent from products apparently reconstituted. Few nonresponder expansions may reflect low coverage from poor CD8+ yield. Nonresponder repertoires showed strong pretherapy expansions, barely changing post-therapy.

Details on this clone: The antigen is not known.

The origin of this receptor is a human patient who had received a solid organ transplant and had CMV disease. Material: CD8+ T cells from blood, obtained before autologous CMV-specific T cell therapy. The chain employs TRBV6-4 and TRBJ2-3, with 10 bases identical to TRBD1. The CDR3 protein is CASAEGTGGTDTQYF. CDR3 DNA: TGTGCCAGCGCTGAAGGGACAGGGGGCACAGATACGCAGTATTTT.